These 27 T cell receptor beta chains share one sample of origin, sequenced in a study of beta chain features in type 1 diabetes. The authors reverse transcribed all of the isolated RNA, so sequencing captured expressed TCRB transcripts. Assay used: immunoSEQ multiplex PCR; TCRdb lists only in-frame clones, some missing. The sample gives about 900,000 clones, 15% to 20% of which show up once; around 0.02% is in the top ten. Sequencing was performed on naive CD4+ T cells from blood. The origin of the receptors is a woman aged 18-29 years in good health.

This chain links TRBV9 with TRBJ2-1; 13 bases match TRBD2. V gave up 4 bases and J gave up 4 bases; unmatched junction bases: 5. CDR3 size: 16 residues. The V gene's germline CDR1 is SGDLS and CDR2 YYNGEE. CDR3 in amino acids: CASSPGTSGNYNEQFF. The CDR3 DNA is TGTGCCAGCAGCCCAGGGACTAGCGGGAATTACAATGAGCAGTTCTTC.

There are a few counts of this clone. The chain joins TRBV7-9 to TRBJ2-1, with D possibly matching TRBD2 (5 bases). Trimming removed 2 bases at V and 2 bases at J, with 13 bases between. Germline assignment: CDR1 SEHNR and CDR2 FQNEAQ (reference sequence). The CDR3 is 16 amino acids. Here the CDR3 DNA reads TGTGCCAGCAGCTTAAGGTCGGGAACTACCTACAATGAGCAGTTCTTC. Residues: CASSLRSGTTYNEQFF.

In this sample, this clone turned up a few times. The V gene is TRBV5-1, the J gene TRBJ2-3, with 9 bases identical to TRBD2. Germline values: CDR1 SGHRS, CDR2 YFSETQ. Unmatched junction bases numbered 12, after V lost 1 base and J lost 3 bases. CDR3 length equals 18 residues. CDR3 loop: CASSLPSLLAGSTDTQYF. The CDR3 coding sequence is TGCGCCAGCAGCTTGCCCTCCCTACTAGCGGGCAGTACAGATACGCAGTATTTT.

The chain recombines TRBV2 with TRBJ2-3; possible D gene TRBD1, 5 bases. CDR1 is SNHLY and CDR2 is FYNNEI in the germline V gene. The V end lost 7 bases, the J end lost 8 bases, and 16 bases lay between the germline ends. The length of the CDR3 is 13 residues. The CDR3 nucleotides read TGTGCCAGCACGGGTAGGACCCAGGGTACGCAGTATTTT. This codes for CASTGRTQGTQYF. The full variable domain, rest sourced from reference TRBV2 and TRBJ2-3, is EPEVTQTPSHQVTQMGQEVILRCVPISNHLYFYWYRQILGQKVEFLVSFYNNEISEKSEIFDDQFSVERPDGSNFTLKIRSTKLEDSAMYFCASTGRTQGTQYFGPGTRLTVL.

V gene TRBV9 combines with J gene TRBJ2-2; D possibly corresponds to TRBD1 (6 bases). Trimming took off 3 bases at V and 2 bases at J, with 14 bases between the two ends. Germline values: CDR1 SGDLS, CDR2 YYNGEE. This CDR3 has 16 amino acids. The CDR3 nucleotides are TGTGCCAGCAGCGATAGGACAGCCGTCAACACCGGGGAGCTGTTTTTT. Translated, it gives CASSDRTAVNTGELFF.

In DNA, the CDR3 is TGCGCCAGCAGCCAAGGACCGGGACCGAACTACGAGCAGTACTTC. Protein product: CASSQGPGPNYEQYF. V gene TRBV4-3 combines with J gene TRBJ2-7, with D tentatively TRBD1 or TRBD2 (5 bases each). The ends were cut back, 1 base at V and 3 bases at J, with 13 bases in the middle. CDR1 is LGHNA, CDR2 YSLEER, per germline. The CDR3 spans 15 residues.

The rearrangement uses TRBV18 and TRBJ2-1; TRBD2 might be the D (5 bases). The germline gives CDR1 KGHSH, CDR2 LQKENI. This CDR3 region has 15 residues. The V end was cut by 3 bases, the J end by 1 base, with 10 bases between. CDR3 region: CASSPVGGSYNEQFF. The DNA for the CDR3 is TGTGCCAGCTCACCCGTAGGCGGGTCCTACAATGAGCAGTTCTTC. The entire variable domain, with the rest obtained from reference TRBV18 and TRBJ2-1, is as follows: NAGVMQNPRHLVRRRGQEARLRCSPMKGHSHVYWYRQLPEEGLKFMVYLQKENIIDESGMPKERFSAEFPKEGPSILRIQQVVRGDSAAYFCASSPVGGSYNEQFFGPGTRLTVL.

The V gene is TRBV7-9, the J gene TRBJ1-2; tentatively, D is TRBD1 (6 bases). The ends were cut back, 5 bases at V and 11 bases at J, with 21 bases in the middle. The CDR3 sequence is 14 residues long. Germline CDR1 and CDR2: SEHNR and FQNEAQ (reference sequence). The CDR3 DNA reads TGTGCCAGCAGCCCACGGACAGTACTCCCGGGATACACCTTC. This gives the protein CASSPRTVLPGYTF.

This clone was seen a few times. The J gene is TRBJ2-7, the V gene TRBV29-1; TRBD1 matches 9 bases. J was trimmed by 6 bases and V by 4 bases; bases with no gene match: 13. CDR3 length: 15 residues. Germline V gene data show CDR1 as SQVTM and CDR2 as ANQGSEA. The CDR3: CSVADTGTGIGEQYF. CDR3 sequence (DNA): TGCAGCGTTGCCGACACCGGGACAGGGATCGGCGAGCAGTACTTC.

Only a few counts were recorded for this clone. V is TRBV5-4 and J is TRBJ2-2; D is uncertain. CDR3 size: 13 residues. V was clipped by 1 base and J by 10 bases, with 11 bases between them. CDR1 is SGHNT and CDR2 is YYREEE in the germline V gene (reference sequence). The CDR3 sequence: CASSLTGSQELFF. CDR3 coding DNA: TGTGCCAGCAGCTTGACGGGCTCCCAGGAGCTGTTTTTT. Based on the CDR3 plus reference TRBV5-4 and TRBJ2-2, the full variable domain is ETGVTQSPTHLIKTRGQQVTLRCSSQSGHNTVSWYQQALGQGPQFIFQYYREEENGRGNFPPRFSGLQFPNYSSELNVNALELDDSALYLCASSLTGSQELFFGEGSRLTVL.

This sequence joins TRBV10-3 and TRBJ1-1; D remains ambiguous. The germline gives CDR1 ENHRY, CDR2 SYGVKD. The CDR3 has 12 amino acids. V lost 2 bases, J lost 7 bases, and 8 bases lay in between. The CDR3 sequence is CAISEGSGEAFF. In nucleotides, the CDR3 is TGTGCCATCAGTGAGGGGTCGGGTGAAGCTTTCTTT.

The chain links TRBV11-2 to TRBJ2-5; D uncertain. Trimming took off 5 bases at V and 5 bases at J, with 15 bases between the two ends. The germline V gene encodes CDR1 SGHAT and CDR2 FQNNGV. The CDR3 has 14 amino acids. This CDR3 reads CASSIDHIGETQYF. CDR3 DNA: TGTGCCAGCAGCATCGACCATATTGGGGAGACCCAGTACTTC.

CDR3 in DNA: TGTGCCAGCAGGCGGACATCGGAGGGGGAGACCCAGTACTTC. Its translation is CASRRTSEGETQYF. This chain connects TRBV2 to TRBJ2-5, with D perhaps matching TRBD2 (6 bases). V shed 6 bases and J shed 5 bases, with 16 bases lying between them. Germline values: CDR1 SNHLY, CDR2 FYNNEI. The CDR3 loop spans 14 amino acids.

This clone was recorded a few times. The J gene is TRBJ2-7, the V gene TRBV10-3; D call uncertain. Germline values: CDR1 ENHRY, CDR2 SYGVKD. CDR3 length: 13 amino acids. Trimming pared 3 bases from V and 0 bases from J, leaving 6 bases between. Here the CDR3 reads CAISDRPSYEQYF. DNA for the CDR3: TGTGCCATCAGTGATCGGCCCTCCTACGAGCAGTACTTC.

The V gene is TRBV20-1, the J gene TRBJ2-5; D may match TRBD1 or TRBD2 (5 bases each). Germline CDR1 DFQATT, CDR2 SNEGSKA (reference sequence). V shed 7 bases and J shed 5 bases, with 11 bases lying between them. The CDR3 is 11 residues long. The chain's CDR3 is CSVGGVETQYF. The CDR3 region has the DNA TGCAGTGTTGGGGGAGTGGAGACCCAGTACTTC.

The chain has TRBV19 and TRBJ2-1; weak D call: TRBD1 (5 bases). Per the germline V gene, CDR1 is LNHDA and CDR2 is SQIVND (reference sequence). The CDR3 runs to 16 residues. With 3 bases removed from V and 4 bases from J, the gap between germline ends came to 16 bases. The chain's CDR3 is CASSIPKPRGYNEQFF. The CDR3 DNA follows: TGTGCCAGTAGTATCCCGAAACCTAGGGGTTACAATGAGCAGTTCTTC.

The CDR3: CASSQSRASETQYF. The CDR3 DNA follows: TGCGCCAGCAGCCAAAGCAGGGCCTCAGAGACCCAGTACTTC. This chain uses TRBV4-3 with TRBJ2-5; TRBD1 is a possible D gene (5 bases). V gave up 2 bases and J gave up 4 bases, with 11 bases separating them. The CDR3 contains 14 residues. Germline V CDR1 and CDR2: LGHNA, YSLEER.

This clone has only a few counts. The CDR3: CASSEALPGLDTIGELFF. As DNA, the CDR3 is TGTGCCAGCAGTGAAGCGCTTCCGGGACTAGACACAATCGGGGAGCTGTTTTTT. This chain joins TRBV2 and TRBJ2-2, with 8 bases fitting TRBD2. The CDR3 is made up of 18 amino acids. V lost 0 bases, J lost 7 bases, and 13 bases stayed unmatched. Germline V gives CDR1 SNHLY, CDR2 FYNNEI.

The V and J genes are TRBV4-3 and TRBJ1-2; D is ambiguous. Germline assignment: CDR1 LGHNA and CDR2 YSLEER. Trimming took 0 bases from V and 1 from J, leaving 6 bases between them. CDR3 length equals 14 residues. CDR3 region: CASSQEVDNYGYTF. In nucleotides, the CDR3 is TGCGCCAGCAGCCAAGAGGTCGATAACTATGGCTACACCTTC.

The rearrangement joins TRBV18 to TRBJ2-1; no clear D gene. This CDR3 is 13 amino acids long. The V end lost 3 bases, the J end lost 8 bases, and 11 bases lay between the germline ends. Germline-derived CDR1 and CDR2 are KGHSH and LQKENI. The CDR3 DNA reads TGTGCCAGCTCACCGTGGGTAGATGATGAGCAGTTCTTC. Amino acids: CASSPWVDDEQFF.

In its sample, this clone was seen a few times. The CDR3 spells CASSLAARDRETQYF. The DNA for the CDR3 is TGTGCCAGCAGTTTAGCGGCTAGAGATAGAGAGACCCAGTACTTC. This chain links TRBV28 with TRBJ2-5, with unresolved D. The CDR3 is made up of 15 amino acids. The germline gives CDR1 MDHEN, CDR2 SYDVKM. The V end lost 2 bases, the J end lost 4 bases, and 14 bases lay between the germline ends.

This clone has only a few counts. The rearrangement joins TRBV9 to TRBJ2-1, with D perhaps matching TRBD2 (6 bases). The CDR3 extends over 18 amino acids. Trimming removed 0 bases from V and 3 bases from J, with 19 bases in between. The germline V gene has CDR1 SGDLS and CDR2 YYNGEE. CDR3 sequence (DNA): TGTGCCAGCAGCGTAGCTGGAGTGGAGGGAGGATACTACAATGAGCAGTTCTTC. Translation gives CASSVAGVEGGYYNEQFF.

This clone was found a few times. The V gene is TRBV7-2, the J gene TRBJ2-7; TRBD1 agrees at 10 bases. The CDR3 loop spans 16 amino acids. V shed 0 bases and J 6 bases; nucleotides not matched to a gene: 8. Germline CDR1 and CDR2: SGHTA and FQGNSA. The CDR3 sequence is CASSLAPTGGSAEQYF. The CDR3 nucleotides are TGTGCCAGCAGCTTAGCTCCGACAGGGGGCTCTGCCGAGCAGTACTTC.

J is TRBJ1-1 and V is TRBV5-4, with a weak D call TRBD1 (5 bases). The CDR3 extends over 14 amino acids. V lost 0 bases to trimming and J lost 1 base, with 7 bases between them. Looked up from germline, CDR1 is SGHNT and CDR2 is YYREEE (reference sequence). Here the CDR3 DNA reads TGTGCCAGCAGCTTGGCAGGGTGGAACACTGAAGCTTTCTTT. Encoded protein: CASSLAGWNTEAFF.

J is TRBJ2-7 and V is TRBV7-9, with D perhaps assigned TRBD1 or TRBD2 (5 bases each). V was shortened by 5 bases and J by 2 bases, with 13 bases between the two germline ends. Looked up from germline, CDR1 is SEHNR and CDR2 is FQNEAQ (reference sequence). There are 14 residues in the CDR3. CDR3 residues: CASSLLGRPYEQYF. DNA of the CDR3: TGTGCCAGCAGCCTCCTGGGACGGCCCTACGAGCAGTACTTC.

In nucleotides, the CDR3 is TGCGCCAGCAGCCCCCTGATTAAGGGGGACCGGTACAATGAGCAGTTCTTC. Encoded protein: CASSPLIKGDRYNEQFF. The chain employs TRBV4-1 and TRBJ2-1; perhaps TRBD1 as D (6 bases). Germline V gene data show CDR1 as MGHRA and CDR2 as YSYEKL. This CDR3 comprises 17 residues. Trimming stripped 4 bases from V and 4 bases from J, with 20 bases between.

Comments on this clone: The same CDR3 can be traced to other DNA sequences in this sample. The chain employs TRBV2 and TRBJ1-5, with D uncertain. Trimming pared 6 bases from V and 10 bases from J, leaving 13 bases between. The CDR3 is 12 residues long. The germline CDR1 and CDR2 sequences are SNHLY and FYNNEI. This CDR3 is CASREDGQPQHF. As DNA, the CDR3 is TGTGCCAGCAGGGAGGACGGCCAACCCCAGCATTTT. The entire variable domain, with the rest obtained from reference TRBV2 and TRBJ1-5, is as follows: EPEVTQTPSHQVTQMGQEVILRCVPISNHLYFYWYRQILGQKVEFLVSFYNNEISEKSEIFDDQFSVERPDGSNFTLKIRSTKLEDSAMYFCASREDGQPQHFGDGTRLSIL.